The source of this T cell receptor (beta chain) is a study of blood T cell repertoires in COVID-19 (dated by TCRdb to the early 2020s). For context, the study as a whole: Collaborator samples came from the United States, Italy and Spain and covered acute and convalescent phases of COVID-19. The material from the prospective study consisted of cDNA or gDNA derived from T cells, B-cell-depleted T cells, or PBMCs. Deeply sampled blood TCRbeta repertoires from subjects exposed to, actively infected with, or recovered from COVID-19 were included in the dataset. The repertoires were made available in a free public database intended to serve as a resource for research on the immune response to SARS-CoV-2. Samples came from the ongoing ImmuneRACE study (first 160 participants) plus 1,254 subjects from 6 global collaborators. Sample metadata almost always included a de-identified subject ID, COVID-19 status, age in years and sex. HLA class I and class II types, where available, came from metadata supplied by the sample provider rather than from assay-based typing. Study-wide findings and limitations: Clinical and demographic metadata were provided uncurated, with the amount varying by source and participant.

The CDR3 goes from the cysteine to the phenylalanine over 13 residues. The CDR3 DNA has 39 bases and is translated from base 1. The germline V gene encodes CDR1 SGHTA and CDR2 FQGNSA. The germline V and J ends show losses of 3 bases and 4 bases respectively, and no gene match explains 0 bases of the junction. In Seattle, one collaborating source enrolled patients while the infection was active and tracked those patients longitudinally over the course of disease. The collaborating institutions used their own protocols to collect whole blood in K2EDTA tubes. For TCRbeta analysis, collaborators shipped samples as frozen whole blood, isolated PBMCs, or DNA extracted from either of those sample types. In this sample, this clone turned up a few times. Its antigen is unknown. Per-base quality was not reported, and no clone a single base away is much larger than it. TCRbeta CDR3 regions were amplified from genomic DNA by means of the immunoSEQ Assay, a bias-controlled multiplex PCR. Regarding the original processing steps: The number of nucleated cells in each sample was estimated from the amplification of reference gene primers within the assay. Sequence reads were collapsed and filtered to measure the absolute abundance of every unique TCRbeta CDR3 rearrangement. For each sample, productive Simpson clonality was calculated by taking the square root of Simpson's diversity index across productive rearrangements. TCRdb stores this immuneACCESS table with in-frame sequences only. Part of the clones is absent; in the studies checked, under half of the shortfall reflects unresolved V genes, and no reason is known for the rest. V and J calls and clone size follow that table, whereas D and trimming were derived from the DNA. This sample has about 180,000 clones in its table, and 85% of those were observed once. The top ten clonotypes cover 15% to 20% of the sample.

This TCR derives from a person in their 70s with COVID-19, enrolled during active disease. Sequenced: peripheral blood. The sequence links TRBV7-2 to TRBJ2-5; 9 bases in the middle match TRBD1. CDR3 sequence: CASSLDRGETQYF. The base sequence is TGTGCCAGCAGCTTGGACAGGGGAGAGACCCAGTACTTC. With the rest looked up from the reference TRBV7-2 and TRBJ2-5 genes rather than sequenced, the full variable domain is GAGVSQSPSNKVTEKGKDVELRCDPISGHTALYWYRQSLGQGLEFLIYFQGNSAPDKSGLPSDRFSAERTGGSVSTLTIQRTQQEDSAVYLCASSLDRGETQYFGPGTRLLVL.